The 11 T cell receptor beta chains reported below all come from one sample, sequenced in a study of blood T cell repertoires in COVID-19. Here immunoSEQ multiplex PCR was the method, and the copy in TCRdb shows in-frame clones only, minus some. The sample yields 100,000 to 140,000 clones, 84% seen once. Sequencing was carried out using peripheral blood. These receptors all come from a human donor in a cohort sampled during active COVID-19.

This clone was detected only a few times. The genes are TRBV5-1 and TRBJ1-4; 7 bases line up with TRBD1. CDR3 length: 17 residues. Losses at the gene ends were 4 bases for V and 0 bases for J; bases not matched to a gene: 9. Germline assignment: CDR1 SGHRS and CDR2 YFSETQ. As DNA, the CDR3 is TGCGCCAGCAGCCCCCAAGGACAGGCCGCAACTAATGAAAAACTGTTTTTT. This codes for CASSPQGQAATNEKLFF.

This sequence joins TRBV5-1 and TRBJ2-5, with 7 bases fitting TRBD2. CDR1 and CDR2 (germline): SGHRS, YFSETQ. The CDR3 contains 15 residues. V dropped 4 bases and J dropped 4; count of bases not matched to a gene: 10. CDR3 nucleotide sequence: TGCGCCAGCAGCGTCGAGGGAGGGTCTGTAGAGACCCAGTACTTC. It specifies CASSVEGGSVETQYF.

This chain connects TRBV11-2 to TRBJ1-2; 10 bases map to TRBD1. The CDR3 contains 17 residues. Germline V CDR1 and CDR2: SGHAT, FQNNGV. V was clipped by 8 bases and J by 3 bases; unmatched bases: 15. DNA of the CDR3: TGTGCCAGCCGGAACCGACAGGGGGCTATTGATTACTATGGCTACACCTTC. Translation: CASRNRQGAIDYYGYTF. Variable domain in full (rest from reference TRBV11-2 and TRBJ1-2): EAGVAQSPRYKIIEKRQSVAFWCNPISGHATLYWYQQILGQGPKLLIQFQNNGVVDDSQLPKDRFSAERLKGVDSTLKIQPAKLEDSAVYLCASRNRQGAIDYYGYTFGSGTRLTVV.

This sequence joins TRBV6-2 or TRBV6-3 and TRBJ2-7, with D perhaps matching TRBD1 (5 bases). The CDR3 covers 13 residues. Germline lookup yields CDR1 MNHEY and CDR2 SVGEGT. V was clipped by 4 bases and J by 1 base, with 8 bases between them. The CDR3 here is CASSWTRSYEQYV. Here the CDR3 DNA reads TGTGCCAGCAGTTGGACACGATCCTACGAGCAGTACGTC.

The J gene is TRBJ2-2, the V gene TRBV5-4; 10 bases map to TRBD2. The germline V gene encodes CDR1 SGHNT and CDR2 YYREEE (reference sequence). The length of the CDR3 is 17 residues. The junction had 9 bases not matched to a gene; V was cut back by 1 base and J by 6 bases. CDR3 nucleotides: TGTGCCAGCAGCTTGAGGCTAGCGGGAGTTGCGGCCGGGGAGCTGTTTTTT. Its protein is CASSLRLAGVAAGELFF. Combining the CDR3 with reference TRBV5-4 and TRBJ2-2 gives the whole variable domain ETGVTQSPTHLIKTRGQQVTLRCSSQSGHNTVSWYQQALGQGPQFIFQYYREEENGRGNFPPRFSGLQFPNYSSELNVNALELDDSALYLCASSLRLAGVAAGELFFGEGSRLTVL.

As to this clone: Additional DNA sequences in this sample encode the identical CDR3. This chain connects TRBV4-3 to TRBJ2-7, with 10 bases matching TRBD1. This CDR3 comprises 14 residues. V shed 4 bases and J 4 bases; nucleotides not matched to a gene: 4. Per germline, CDR1 LGHNA and CDR2 YSLEER. The CDR3 spells CASSPGTGEYEQYF. For the CDR3, the DNA is TGCGCCAGCAGCCCCGGGACAGGGGAGTACGAGCAGTACTTC.

The sample holds a few counts of this clone. The chain carries TRBV11-3 and TRBJ2-2; 11 nucleotides agree with TRBD1. Germline assignment: CDR1 SGHNT and CDR2 YENEEA. V was clipped by 6 bases and J by 4 bases; unmatched bases: 7. The CDR3 is made up of 16 amino acids. CDR3 residues: CASSSGTGGTTGELFF. The CDR3, as DNA: TGTGCCAGCAGTTCCGGGACAGGGGGTACCACCGGGGAGCTGTTTTTT. Using reference TRBV11-3 and TRBJ2-2 for the parts outside the CDR3, the full variable domain is EAGVVQSPRYKIIEKKQPVAFWCNPISGHNTLYWYLQNLGQGPELLIRYENEEAVDDSQLPKDRFSAERLKGVDSTLKIQPAELGDSAVYLCASSSGTGGTTGELFFGEGSRLTVL.

The chain recombines TRBV11-2 with TRBJ2-7; 7 bases map to TRBD1. After removal of 3 bases from V and 7 bases from J, the junction contained 9 bases not matched to a gene. CDR3 length equals 14 residues. From germline, CDR1 is SGHAT and CDR2 FQNNGV. The CDR3 loop is CASSFDRVVGEQYF. The CDR3 DNA is TGTGCCAGCAGCTTCGACAGGGTGGTGGGTGAGCAGTACTTC.

For this clone: Because the CDR3's place on the DNA is in doubt, the DNA is left out and the CDR3 is given as listed by TCRdb. The V gene is TRBV25-1, the J gene TRBJ1-4; the D call TRBD1 from the table was never checked on the DNA. Germline CDR1 MGHDK, CDR2 SYGVNS. The CDR3 is 13 amino acids in total, end residues counted. CDR3 loop: CASSSSVTGALFF.

This chain links TRBV6-5 with TRBJ2-1, with 11 bases lining up with TRBD2. CDR3 length: 15 residues. Germline trimming cut 7 bases from V and 4 bases from J; bases unmatched to any gene: 6. CDR1 and CDR2 (germline): MNHEY, SVGAGI. The CDR3, as DNA: TGTGCCAGCACACTGGGACTAGCGGAGTACAATGAGCAGTTCTTC. Amino acids: CASTLGLAEYNEQFF.

The genes are TRBV14 and TRBJ2-1; 14 bases fit TRBD2. Germline lookup yields CDR1 SGHDN and CDR2 FVKESK. V lost 4 bases to trimming and J lost 8 bases; unmatched junction nucleotides: 13. The CDR3 runs 18 residues. The CDR3 nucleotides read TGTGCCAGCAGCCGTTTAGGATTGGGGACTAGCGGGAGATATGAGCAGTTCTTC. Protein: CASSRLGLGTSGRYEQFF. The full variable domain, with the rest looked up from reference TRBV14 and TRBJ2-1, is EAGVTQFPSHSVIEKGQTVTLRCDPISGHDNLYWYRRVMGKEIKFLLHFVKESKQDESGMPNNRFLAERTGGTYSTLKVQPAELEDSGVYFCASSRLGLGTSGRYEQFFGPGTRLTVL.